This passage covers 24 T cell receptor beta chains from one sample sequenced in a study of PD-1 blockade in classical Hodgkin lymphoma. Clones were read by immunoSEQ multiplex PCR, and TCRdb kept only the in-frame ones, dropping some. The repertoire holds around 25,000 clones, with roughly three quarters as singletons. All patients relapsed after autologous stem cell transplantation, and brentuximab vedotin exposure varied. The sample here was peripheral blood mononuclear cells (PBMCs), taken at baseline. The receptors were sampled from a human donor with classical Hodgkin lymphoma.

This clone appeared a few times. The chain has TRBV6-5 and TRBJ1-6; D not certain. Trimming pared 4 bases from V and 8 bases from J, leaving 9 bases between. CDR1 is MNHEY, CDR2 SVGAGI, per germline. There are 13 residues in the CDR3. The CDR3 is CASSFRRDSPLHF. The CDR3, as DNA: TGTGCCAGCAGTTTTAGAAGGGATTCACCCCTCCACTTT.

The chain recombines TRBV19 with TRBJ1-4, with D possibly matching TRBD1 (6 bases). The length of the CDR3 is 14 residues. Looked up from germline, CDR1 is LNHDA and CDR2 is SQIVND (reference sequence). V lost 5 bases to trimming and J lost 6 bases, with 13 bases between them. CDR3 nucleotide sequence: TGTGCCAGTAGTCTATCCGGGGGCGATGAAAAACTGTTTTTT. The encoded protein is CASSLSGGDEKLFF.

The genes are TRBV5-1 and TRBJ2-3; no firm D call. This CDR3 comprises 15 residues. Germline lookup yields CDR1 SGHRS and CDR2 YFSETQ. Trimming took 0 bases from V and 5 from J, leaving 13 bases between them. The CDR3 bases are TGCGCCAGCAGCTTGGAGGACCAAAGGAGAGATACGCAGTATTTT. Protein sequence: CASSLEDQRRDTQYF.

The table lists this clone with a few counts. J is TRBJ1-1 and V is TRBV7-9; 8 nucleotides agree with TRBD1. The CDR3 length is 14 residues. Germline CDR1 reads SEHNR; CDR2 reads FQNEAQ (reference sequence). Trimming at V came to 8 bases and at J to 6 bases, leaving 11 bases not matched to a gene. CDR3 protein: CASAGQGARAEAFF. For the CDR3, the DNA is TGTGCCAGCGCCGGGCAGGGGGCGCGCGCTGAAGCTTTCTTT. Complete variable domain (other parts from reference TRBV7-9 and TRBJ1-1): DTGVSQNPRHKITKRGQNVTFRCDPISEHNRLYWYRQTLGQGPEFLTYFQNEAQLEKSRLLSDRFSAERPKGSFSTLEIQRTEQGDSAMYLCASAGQGARAEAFFGQGTRLTVV.

The V gene is TRBV9, the J gene TRBJ2-3; 10 nucleotides agree with TRBD2. Germline V gives CDR1 SGDLS, CDR2 YYNGEE. Trimming at V came to 4 bases and at J to 4 bases, leaving 6 bases not matched to a gene. The CDR3 totals 15 residues. CDR3 protein: CASSLAGDFPDTQYF. CDR3 nucleotides: TGTGCCAGCAGCCTAGCGGGGGACTTCCCAGATACGCAGTATTTT.

This clone was seen just once. This chain connects TRBV18 to TRBJ2-5; 13 bases line up with TRBD2. Germline CDR1 is KGHSH and CDR2 is LQKENI. With 1 base clipped from V and 0 bases from J, the junction kept 2 bases outside the gene matches. The CDR3 totals 17 residues. The chain's CDR3 is CASSPLTSGGYQETQYF. The CDR3 nucleotides read TGTGCCAGCTCACCACTGACTAGCGGGGGGTACCAAGAGACCCAGTACTTC.

V usage is TRBV6-7 and J usage is TRBJ1-2; a weak D match, TRBD1 (5 bases). TRBV6-7 is placed among ORFs of uncertain function. Between the trimmed V and J ends, which lost 0 bases and 7 bases, there was a span of 18 bases. The CDR3 loop spans 16 amino acids. The CDR3 sequence is CASSYSQATGAVGYTF. For the CDR3, the DNA is TGTGCCAGCAGTTACTCCCAGGCGACTGGGGCGGTTGGCTACACCTTC.

The gene calls are TRBV29-1 and TRBJ1-2; possibly TRBD1 for D (5 bases). Trimming took off 4 bases at V and 8 bases at J, with 11 bases between the two ends. The CDR3 sequence is 11 residues long. Germline lookup yields CDR1 SQVTM and CDR2 ANQGSEA. The CDR3 DNA sequence: TGCAGCGTTGGGCAGGGCGTCGGCTACACCTTC. Its translation is CSVGQGVGYTF.

In the case of this clone: Other DNA sequences within the sample encode an identical CDR3. This rearrangement joins TRBV5-1 to TRBJ2-5; D is unclear. The germline gives CDR1 SGHRS, CDR2 YFSETQ. The V end was cut by 5 bases, the J end by 1 base, with 3 bases between. This CDR3 comprises 11 residues. Here the CDR3 reads CASSSQETQYF. The CDR3 DNA sequence: TGCGCCAGCAGTTCCCAAGAGACCCAGTACTTC.

This chain joins TRBV6-1 and TRBJ2-5; no clear D gene. The CDR3 is 15 residues long. CDR1 MNHNS and CDR2 SASEGT come from the germline V gene. V was cut by 0 bases and J by 2 bases, with 10 bases left in between. In DNA form, the CDR3 reads TGTGCCAGCAGTGAAGCGCTAGGGTGGCAAGAGACCCAGTACTTC. Protein sequence: CASSEALGWQETQYF.

The V gene is TRBV6-4, the J gene TRBJ2-3; 8 bases align to TRBD1. CDR1 and CDR2 from the germline V gene are MRHNA and SNTAGT. J lost 2 bases, V lost 6 bases, and 4 bases had no gene match. The CDR3 totals 14 residues. The CDR3 loop is CASSLQGDTDTQYF. The DNA for the CDR3 is TGTGCCAGCAGCCTACAGGGGGACACAGATACGCAGTATTTT.

The chain carries TRBV11-2 and TRBJ2-5; D perhaps matches TRBD2 (6 bases). V was shortened by 2 bases and J by 4 bases, with 14 bases between the two germline ends. CDR3 length: 15 residues. Germline CDR1 reads SGHAT; CDR2 reads FQNNGV. Written as DNA, the CDR3 is TGTGCCAGCAGCTTACGACAGCTCGGGAGAGAGACCCAGTACTTC. This encodes CASSLRQLGRETQYF. Filled out from reference TRBV11-2 and TRBJ2-5, the complete variable domain reads EAGVAQSPRYKIIEKRQSVAFWCNPISGHATLYWYQQILGQGPKLLIQFQNNGVVDDSQLPKDRFSAERLKGVDSTLKIQPAKLEDSAVYLCASSLRQLGRETQYFGPGTRLLVL.

The rearrangement joins TRBV4-1 to TRBJ2-5; 11 bases are shared with TRBD2. Germline V gene lookup returns CDR1 MGHRA and CDR2 YSYEKL. V lost 4 bases and J lost 5; bases outside the gene matches: 9. The CDR3 contains 16 residues. CDR3 residues: CASSLGSSGGSETQYF. As DNA, the CDR3 is TGCGCCAGCAGCCTTGGATCTAGCGGGGGGTCTGAGACCCAGTACTTC.

The chain recombines TRBV18 with TRBJ2-7; possible D gene TRBD2, 5 bases. CDR3 length equals 16 residues. The germline V gene has CDR1 KGHSH and CDR2 LQKENI. Trimming took 4 bases from V and 4 from J, leaving 20 bases between them. This CDR3 is CASSHLQRNGVYEQYF. CDR3 in DNA: TGTGCCAGCTCACACCTACAGAGGAACGGGGTTTACGAGCAGTACTTC.

This clone is labeled medium-sized. The V gene is TRBV29-1, the J gene TRBJ2-7; D possibly corresponds to TRBD1 (6 bases). The CDR3 is made up of 15 amino acids. The germline CDR1 and CDR2 sequences are SQVTM and ANQGSEA. The V gene lost 2 bases and the J gene lost 5 bases, with 19 bases spanning the gap. CDR3 region: CSVELPNRVRDEQYF. The DNA of the CDR3 is TGCAGCGTTGAACTTCCGAACAGGGTTCGGGACGAGCAGTACTTC.

V is TRBV29-1 and J is TRBJ1-1; D remains ambiguous. Germline V lookup: CDR1 SQVTM, CDR2 ANQGSEA. The CDR3 contains 12 residues. Trimming left V 6 bases short and J 1 base short, with 9 bases between. The CDR3 nucleotides read TGCAGCGTGACTCCGACGAACACTGAAGCTTTCTTT. Amino acid sequence: CSVTPTNTEAFF.

The chain couples TRBV6-5 to TRBJ1-2; 7 positions match TRBD1. Trimming cost V 8 bases and J 7 bases; bases outside gene matches: 7. Germline loops: CDR1 MNHEY, CDR2 SVGAGI. The CDR3 is 12 amino acids. CDR3 sequence: CASGDRERGYTF. For the CDR3, the DNA is TGTGCCAGCGGAGACAGGGAGCGTGGCTACACCTTC.

The J gene is TRBJ2-3, the V gene TRBV10-3; D might be TRBD1 (6 bases). The CDR3 contains 14 residues. Germline V lookup: CDR1 ENHRY, CDR2 SYGVKD. Trimming removed 4 bases at V and 2 bases at J, with 10 bases between. The CDR3 coding sequence is TGTGCCATCAGTGGGGGGCTCCACACAGATACGCAGTATTTT. This gives the protein CAISGGLHTDTQYF.

The chain uses TRBV4-2 and TRBJ1-2, with 12 bases that match TRBD1. The germline V gene has CDR1 LGHNA and CDR2 YNFKEQ. V lost 4 bases, J lost 4 bases, and 4 bases stayed unmatched. The CDR3 length is 15 residues. The CDR3 region has the DNA TGTGCCAGCAGCCCCCTGGGACAGGGGGCCTATGGCTACACCTTC. Residues: CASSPLGQGAYGYTF.

J is TRBJ2-7 and V is TRBV30; D might be TRBD2 (5 bases). Per germline, CDR1 GTSNPN and CDR2 SVGIG (reference sequence). V was trimmed by 0 bases and J by 5 bases, leaving 14 bases between them. The CDR3 consists of 14 residues. The CDR3 DNA is TGTGCCTGGAGTGTACAAGTCTTCGGGGACGAGCAGTACTTC. It codes for CAWSVQVFGDEQYF.

This chain connects TRBV9 to TRBJ2-1, with TRBD1 matching 7 bases. The V gene's germline CDR1 is SGDLS and CDR2 YYNGEE. V was clipped by 6 bases and J by 6 bases; unmatched bases: 12. The length of the CDR3 is 15 residues. The CDR3 loop is CASTPGTAVGNEQFF. The CDR3 nucleotides read TGTGCCAGCACACCAGGGACAGCAGTAGGCAATGAGCAGTTCTTC.

The rearrangement uses TRBV7-6 and TRBJ2-7; TRBD1 matches 7 bases. The ends lost 5 bases at V and 0 bases at J; junction bases unmatched: 4. In germline, CDR1 is SGHVS, CDR2 FNYEAQ. This CDR3 is built from 14 residues. DNA for the CDR3: TGTGCCAGCAGCGCCCGGGACAGCTCCTACGAGCAGTACTTC. Protein product: CASSARDSSYEQYF. Full variable domain (missing parts from reference TRBV7-6 and TRBJ2-7): GAGVSQSPRYKVTKRGQDVALRCDPISGHVSLYWYRQALGQGPEFLTYFNYEAQQDKSGLPNDRFSAERPEGSISTLTIQRTEQRDSAMYRCASSARDSSYEQYFGPGTRLTVT.

The chain is built from TRBV4-3 and TRBJ1-3, with a tentative D call TRBD1 (6 bases). The CDR3 consists of 15 residues. The germline CDR1 and CDR2 sequences are LGHNA and YSLEER. V was clipped by 1 base and J by 3 bases, with 10 bases between them. The CDR3 sequence is CASSQGTVGGNTIYF. DNA of the CDR3: TGCGCCAGCAGCCAAGGGACAGTTGGTGGAAACACCATATATTTT.

This chain uses TRBV7-9 with TRBJ1-6; possibly TRBD1 for D (5 bases). The CDR3 loop spans 13 amino acids. Trimming stripped 4 bases from V and 7 bases from J, with 8 bases between. From germline, CDR1 is SEHNR and CDR2 FQNEAQ (reference sequence). The CDR3 DNA sequence: TGTGCCAGCAGCTATAGACAGAATTCACCCCTCCACTTT. It yields the protein CASSYRQNSPLHF.